This T cell receptor (beta chain) was sequenced during a study of early T cells in non-severe SARS-CoV-2 infection. V was pared by 1 base and J by 8 bases, with 9 bases between. Per germline, CDR1 LGHDT and CDR2 YNNKEL (reference sequence). The CDR3 covers 12 residues. TCRdb used MiXCR to reprocess the 5' RACE reads, holding one entry per CDR3 protein. The sample yields tens of thousands of distinct CDR3 sequences, roughly 15% seen once. Sequenced material: whole blood. The gene calls are TRBV3-1 and TRBJ2-7, with D possibly being TRBD1 or TRBD2 (5 bases each). This receptor was obtained from an adult who was a healthcare worker with PCR-confirmed SARS-CoV-2 infection or an uninfected control (not recorded which). The CDR3 loop reads CASSQAEGKQYF. The DNA of the CDR3 is TGTGCCAGCAGCCAAGCAGAGGGGAAGCAGTACTTC.